This record looks at one TCR beta chain sequence and its context. No antigen is known for it. Blood dates from first hyperthyroidism diagnosis, before any ophthalmopathy symptoms. More than 9.5 ml fresh peripheral blood yielded the PBMCs. These data come from a study of T cells in Graves' hyperthyroidism and ophthalmopathy. Study summary: Specimen type is peripheral blood, collected at initial diagnosis prior to any treatment.

V lost 6 bases, J lost 3 bases, and 4 bases stayed unmatched. The CDR3 has 14 amino acids. Germline lookup yields CDR1 WNHNN and CDR2 SYGVQD (reference sequence). What was amplified from RNA transcripts were TCR beta CDR3 regions. The HTBI primer set drove a first-round RT-PCR of the TCR CDR3. Using its own MiXCR run on the multiplex PCR reads, TCRdb lists one record per CDR3 protein. The repertoire holds about 270,000 distinct CDR3 sequences, with over 12% as singletons. Regarding the study as a whole: Blood shared most expanded thyroid clonotypes above 0.001.

Sequencing was performed on blood. The V gene is TRBV10-1, the J gene TRBJ1-1, with 10 bases aligning to TRBD1. This TCR came from a woman between 45 and 60 years old with Graves' hyperthyroidism that later progressed to Graves' ophthalmopathy. CDR3 in amino acids: CASREDRGDTEAFF. In DNA form, the CDR3 reads TGCGCCAGCAGAGAGGACAGGGGGGACACTGAAGCTTTCTTT.